A selection of T cell receptor beta chains follows, all from one sample in a study of T-cell reconstitution after alpha-beta-depleted transplantation in children. One entry per CDR3 protein results from TCRdb running MiXCR on the PCR reads. The sample consists of some 340,000 distinct CDR3 sequences, around 10% of them appearing once. The source material was PBMCs from the stem cell graft donor, sampled from the stem cell graft. All receptors come from a human donor who donated a stem cell graft to a child with acute lymphoblastic leukemia. CDR3s include the opening cysteine and the closing phenylalanine or tryptophan. A D gene is named only where the DNA matches it firmly. The size entry is marked missing in some rows and otherwise reads once, few, many or a size class.

few	TRBV9	TRBD2	TRBJ2-7	CASSVGLAGVGEQYF	TGTGCCAGCAGCGTAGGACTAGCGGGAGTTGGCGAGCAGTACTTC
few	TRBV7-3	TRBD2	TRBJ2-7	CASSLERGLTYEQYF	TGTGCCAGCAGCCTGGAGCGGGGCTTAACCTACGAGCAGTACTTC
few	TRBV7-9	NA	TRBJ2-5	CASSPYLRAGYQETQYF	TGTGCCAGCAGCCCCTATTTGAGGGCTGGGTACCAAGAGACCCAGTACTTC
many	TRBV4-2	NA	TRBJ2-2	CASSLRGPGPLNTGELFF	TGTGCCAGCAGCCTAAGGGGTCCGGGACCTTTGAACACCGGGGAGCTGTTTTTT
few	TRBV20-1	NA	TRBJ1-2	CSARGDQGFLYGYTF	TGCAGTGCTAGAGGTGACCAGGGATTCCTCTATGGCTACACCTTC
NA	TRBV9	TRBD2	TRBJ2-1	CASSDLAGAVPHNEQFF	TGTGCCAGCAGCGACTTAGCGGGAGCGGTCCCACACAATGAGCAGTTCTTC
NA	TRBV7-8	TRBD1	TRBJ2-3	CASSLPGQGASTDTQYF	TGTGCCAGCAGCTTACCGGGGCAGGGGGCTAGCACAGATACGCAGTATTTT
few	TRBV16	TRBD1	TRBJ1-2	CASSQSPTGNYGYTF	TGTGCCAGCAGCCAATCCCCGACAGGGAACTATGGCTACACCTTC
few	TRBV10-3	NA	TRBJ1-2	CAISYRGGYTF	TGTGCCATCAGTTATAGAGGTGGCTACACCTTC
many	TRBV7-6	NA	TRBJ2-3	CASSLARGDTQYF	TGTGCCAGCAGCTTGGCCAGGGGAGATACGCAGTATTTT
NA	TRBV20-1	NA	TRBJ1-1	CSARAAGARNTEAFF	TGCAGTGCTAGAGCAGCGGGGGCGCGGAACACTGAAGCTTTCTTT
NA	TRBV29-1	TRBD1	TRBJ2-3	CSVSEPDRGGTDTQYF	TGCAGCGTTTCAGAACCGGACAGGGGCGGCACAGATACGCAGTATTTT
many	TRBV20-1	NA	TRBJ2-7	CSARDFAEYGEQYF	TGCAGTGCTAGAGATTTCGCGGAGTACGGCGAGCAGTACTTC
many	TRBV5-1	TRBD1	TRBJ2-5	CASSIPDRRETQYF	TGCGCCAGCAGCATTCCGGACAGGAGGGAGACCCAGTACTTC
NA	TRBV5-1	NA	TRBJ2-3	CASSFLAATSTDTQYF	TGCGCCAGCAGCTTTTTAGCGGCTACCAGCACAGATACGCAGTATTTT
many	TRBV30	NA	TRBJ2-5	CAWSRLAGSPAKQETQYF	TGTGCCTGGAGTCGTCTGGCGGGGAGCCCCGCAAAACAAGAGACCCAGTACTTC
NA	TRBV5-1	TRBD1	TRBJ1-2	CASSSGTGEVGYTF	TGCGCCAGCAGCTCCGGGACAGGGGAAGTTGGCTACACCTTC
NA	TRBV27	TRBD2	TRBJ2-3	CASSHFGLAGEGGTTDTQYF	TGTGCCAGCAGTCATTTTGGACTAGCGGGAGAGGGAGGGACCACAGATACGCAGTATTTT
NA	TRBV5-6	NA	TRBJ2-4	CASSRGSVLAKNIQYF	TGTGCCAGCAGCCGGGGGTCCGTTTTAGCCAAAAACATTCAGTACTTC
NA	TRBV4-3	TRBD1	TRBJ2-7	CASSRAGTGGGKDYEQYF	TGCGCCAGCAGCCGGGCCGGGACAGGAGGAGGAAAGGACTACGAGCAGTACTTC
few	TRBV5-1	NA	TRBJ2-7	CASSLGGTGHEQYF	TGCGCCAGCAGCTTGGGGGGGACCGGGCACGAGCAGTACTTC
NA	TRBV12-5	NA	TRBJ1-1	CASGFIGTEAFF	TGTGCTAGTGGTTTCATTGGGACTGAAGCTTTCTTT
NA	TRBV20-1	TRBD2	TRBJ2-7	CSARASGDTYEQYF	TGCAGTGCTAGAGCTAGCGGAGATACCTACGAGCAGTACTTC
many	TRBV12-3/TRBV12-4	NA	TRBJ1-2	CASSFQSRNGYTF	TGTGCCAGCAGTTTCCAGTCCCGAAATGGCTACACCTTC
many	TRBV7-9	NA	TRBJ2-3	CASSYGDTQYF	TGTGCCAGCAGTTATGGAGATACGCAGTATTTT
NA	TRBV6-5	NA	TRBJ1-6	CASSSGQGLSSPLHF	TGTGCCAGCAGTTCGGGGCAGGGTTTAAGTTCACCCCTCCACTTT
NA	TRBV9	NA	TRBJ2-7	CASSAGGDSTYEQYF	TGTGCCAGCAGCGCGGGGGGGGACAGTACCTACGAGCAGTACTTC
NA	TRBV5-6	TRBD1	TRBJ2-7	CASSTGTGGSNEQYF	TGTGCCAGCAGCACCGGGACAGGGGGCTCTAACGAGCAGTACTTC
NA	TRBV24-1	NA	TRBJ2-2	CATSDSTGPGNTGELFF	TGTGCCACCAGTGATTCGACGGGCCCTGGCAACACCGGGGAGCTGTTTTTT
few	TRBV9	TRBD1	TRBJ2-1	CASSALVGTANNEQFF	TGTGCCAGCAGCGCCCTTGTCGGGACAGCCAACAATGAGCAGTTCTTC
NA	TRBV27	TRBD1	TRBJ2-7	CASRGYRGVHEQYF	TGTGCCAGCAGAGGCTACAGGGGGGTCCACGAGCAGTACTTC
NA	TRBV7-3	TRBD2	TRBJ2-3	CASGRGTSGTDTQYF	TGTGCCAGCGGTAGGGGGACTAGCGGCACAGATACGCAGTATTTT
NA	TRBV23-1	NA	TRBJ2-1	CASMAQKVPYNEQFF	TGCGCCAGCATGGCCCAGAAGGTCCCCTACAATGAGCAGTTCTTC
few	TRBV5-5	NA	TRBJ1-5	CASTLAPYSNQPQHF	TGTGCCAGCACCCTCGCGCCCTATAGCAATCAGCCCCAGCATTTT
few	TRBV27	NA	TRBJ1-2	CASSHDGRGAYGYTF	TGTGCCAGCAGTCACGACGGGAGGGGGGCCTATGGCTACACCTTC
many	TRBV28	TRBD2	TRBJ2-2	CASSLWGLAGGPGELFF	TGTGCCAGCAGTTTATGGGGACTAGCGGGAGGCCCCGGGGAGCTGTTTTTT
few	TRBV7-2	TRBD2	TRBJ2-7	CASTPWLAGVVVNEQYF	TGTGCCAGCACCCCGTGGCTAGCGGGAGTGGTCGTAAACGAGCAGTACTTC
few	TRBV7-2	TRBD2	TRBJ2-1	CASSSRTSLSYNEQFF	TGTGCCAGCAGCTCCCGGACTAGTTTGTCCTACAATGAGCAGTTCTTC
NA	TRBV12-3/TRBV12-4	TRBD2	TRBJ2-3	CASPPGLAGEYDTQYF	TGTGCCAGTCCGCCGGGACTAGCGGGAGAGTATGATACGCAGTATTTT
many	TRBV3-1	TRBD2	TRBJ2-4	CASSSLQREGRDKNIQYF	TGTGCCAGCAGCTCGCTCCAGCGGGAGGGCCGGGACAAAAACATTCAGTACTTC
many	TRBV4-1	NA	TRBJ2-1	CASSAFVVSSEQFF	TGCGCCAGCAGCGCCTTTGTGGTTTCTTCTGAGCAGTTCTTC
NA	TRBV7-7	TRBD2	TRBJ2-1	CASSSLADNEQFF	TGTGCTAGCAGCTCCCTAGCGGACAATGAGCAGTTCTTC
many	TRBV5-1	NA	TRBJ1-1	CASRLGGAAEAFF	TGCGCCAGCAGACTTGGGGGTGCGGCTGAAGCTTTCTTT
few	TRBV25-1	NA	TRBJ2-1	CASSEFSVRRRDNEQFF	TGTGCCAGCAGTGAATTTTCGGTTAGGAGGAGGGACAATGAGCAGTTCTTC
few	TRBV5-1	NA	TRBJ2-1	CASSSLAAGDNEQFF	TGCGCCAGTAGTTCATTAGCGGCGGGCGACAATGAGCAGTTCTTC
NA	TRBV5-1	NA	TRBJ2-3	CASSFKKSSTDTQYF	TGCGCCAGCAGCTTTAAGAAATCTAGCACAGATACGCAGTATTTT
NA	TRBV28	TRBD1	TRBJ1-4	CASSLGRTGANEKLFF	TGTGCCAGCAGTTTAGGAAGGACAGGGGCTAATGAAAAACTGTTTTTT
NA	TRBV20-1	TRBD2	TRBJ2-1	CSAIVASGRAVEFF	TGCAGTGCTATAGTGGCTAGCGGGAGGGCCGTGGAGTTCTTC
NA	TRBV3-1	TRBD2	TRBJ2-3	CASSQDWREGTDTQYF	TGTGCCAGCAGCCAAGATTGGCGGGAGGGCACAGATACGCAGTATTTT
few	TRBV18	TRBD2	TRBJ2-7	CASSPRWTSGVSSYEQYF	TGTGCCAGCTCACCCCGATGGACTAGCGGGGTTAGCTCCTACGAGCAGTACTTC
few	TRBV5-1	TRBD2	TRBJ2-1	CASSLWTSGRSGYSYNEQFF	TGCGCCAGCAGCCTATGGACTAGCGGGAGATCAGGTTACTCCTACAATGAGCAGTTCTTC
NA	TRBV7-2	NA	TRBJ2-7	CASSLGGLREQYF	TGTGCCAGCAGCTTGGGGGGATTGAGGGAGCAGTACTTC